The T cell receptor beta chain described here comes from a study of Graves' ophthalmopathy and Graves' hyperthyroidism. V lost 7 bases and J 7 bases, leaving 8 bases between the germline ends. In germline, CDR1 is SGHTA, CDR2 FQGNSA. The CDR3 is 12 residues long. With respect to this clonotype: Its antigen is not identified. Possible read error: a much larger clone is one base away.

Patients in the hyperthyroidism group, adults aged 18 to 65, were newly diagnosed, under 2 months' duration. None of the included patients had other autoimmune diseases, uncontrolled infections, pregnancy or lactation, as these led to exclusion. Broader study findings: A 13-signature model separated ophthalmopathy from stable hyperthyroidism, about 90% sensitivity, around 81% specificity.

Beta-chain TCR CDR3 regions were amplified from RNA transcripts. First-round RT-PCR employed HTBI primers, with a second-round multiplex PCR after it. TCRdb itself ran the multiplex PCR reads through MiXCR, one entry per CDR3 protein. The table lists over a million distinct CDR3 sequences, approximately 35% of them singletons. J is TRBJ1-6 and V is TRBV7-2; D gene uncertain. Sequenced sample: peripheral blood or thyroid tissue (not recorded which). This TCR derives from an adult man with Graves' hyperthyroidism. CDR3 DNA sequence: TGTGCCAGCAAGCATTCCAATTCACCCCTCCACTTT. It encodes CASKHSNSPLHF.